This T cell receptor (beta chain) is from a study of blood T cells in healthy people across ages (dated by TCRdb to the mid-2010s). The study in broad terms: In model experiments, roughly one uniquely barcoded TCR beta cDNA molecule per two T cells was captured by template switching. Using deep sequencing normalized with unique cDNA molecular identifiers, the study measured how TCR beta repertoire diversity changes with age. The donors were divided into four age groups: young (average around 16 years), middle-aged (roughly 42), aged (under 70) and long-lived (roughly 86). To avoid experimental bias, donors of different ages were distributed randomly across sequencing lanes. Two additional independent replicas of 1 million unique cDNA reads from the same blood draw were analyzed for two donors (one aged 18 to 30 and one aged 80 or older).

The donors were some 39 Caucasian individuals from Russia, aged roughly 6 to 90 years, who were systemically healthy. Each donor gave 8 to 10 milliliters of peripheral blood, drawn into EDTA-treated Vacutainer tubes. Ficoll-Paque density-gradient centrifugation was used to isolate PBMCs, with at least 7 million per sample. Trizol reagent was used to extract total RNA from the PBMCs, yielding at least 5.5 micrograms per sample. For every donor, an aliquot of PBMCs went through flow cytometry to measure the percentages of naive CD45RAhigh/CD27high T cells. What the authors observed across the whole study: As age increased, observed TCR beta diversity per million T cells dropped in a roughly linear way, and a significant reduction was already evident by age 40. Since profiling was done on bulk unsorted PBMCs, naive and antigen-experienced compartments could not be conclusively compared. Observed TCR beta diversity correlated strongly with the percentage of naive T cells measured by flow cytometry. Compared with the aged group, more naive CD4+ T cells, fewer expanded clones and increased TCR diversity were shown by the long-lived group, suggesting age selection. Estimates of total diversity from one million sequenced T cells were regarded as lower bounds and underestimates. Donor CMV infection status was unknown, potentially confounding age-related changes in expanded clonotypes.

In this sample, this clonotype turned up a few times. There is no known antigen for this receptor. No much larger clonotype is one base removed from it; base qualities were not supplied. Libraries came from 5' RACE. This sample was sequenced with an Illumina HiSeq 2500. A second 7 to 11 cycle PCR used a sample-barcoded 5' primer and a J-beta primer mix. A template-switch 5' adaptor carrying 12 random nucleotides introduced a unique molecular identifier onto each TCR beta cDNA molecule. At least 2.5 million CDR3-containing paired-end reads were obtained from each sample. First-strand cDNA was synthesized from all RNA with the Mint cDNA synthesis kit, primed by a TRBC-specific oligonucleotide. Following uracil-DNA glycosylase treatment, all cDNA underwent a first 18-cycle PCR with the universal primers M1SS and BC2_uni_R. As for how the authors treated the data: For normalization, 1 million high-quality reads, each with a distinct molecular identifier, were randomly selected from each sample. Reads with shared molecular identifiers were discarded instead of being binned into consensus sequences. MiTCR, run with a Q25 quality threshold and the strictest error-elimination algorithm, handled CDR3 identification, clonotype clustering and error correction. A nonparametric unseen species model with Euler transformation was used to estimate a lower bound on total TCR beta diversity. In TCRdb, the public reads were trimmed at Q25 with fastp and aligned with MiXCR, with productive beta chains retained. Each entry is one CDR3 protein sequence, shown with its most common DNA and genes. Clone size and V and J calls follow TCRdb, not the original study. For this sample the table gives roughly 1.5 million distinct CDR3 sequences, of which under 55% were detected only once. The ten largest clonotypes hold about 4.1% of the sample.

The CDR3 numbers 15 residues from cysteine through phenylalanine. The DNA shown is the 45-base CDR3, in frame from base 1. CDR1 and CDR2, per the germline V gene, are MNHEY and SVGAGI. The junction shows trimming of 5 bases on V and 5 bases on J, and the gene matches do not reach 6 bases of it. The chain was built from TRBV6-5 and TRBJ1-4; 9 central nucleotides agree with TRBD1. The sample consisted of blood. This TCR was recovered from a woman younger than 35 in good health. The sequenced DNA: TGTGCCAGCAGTAAAGACAGGGGGAAGAATGAAAAACTGTTTTTT. This sequence encodes CASSKDRGKNEKLFF.